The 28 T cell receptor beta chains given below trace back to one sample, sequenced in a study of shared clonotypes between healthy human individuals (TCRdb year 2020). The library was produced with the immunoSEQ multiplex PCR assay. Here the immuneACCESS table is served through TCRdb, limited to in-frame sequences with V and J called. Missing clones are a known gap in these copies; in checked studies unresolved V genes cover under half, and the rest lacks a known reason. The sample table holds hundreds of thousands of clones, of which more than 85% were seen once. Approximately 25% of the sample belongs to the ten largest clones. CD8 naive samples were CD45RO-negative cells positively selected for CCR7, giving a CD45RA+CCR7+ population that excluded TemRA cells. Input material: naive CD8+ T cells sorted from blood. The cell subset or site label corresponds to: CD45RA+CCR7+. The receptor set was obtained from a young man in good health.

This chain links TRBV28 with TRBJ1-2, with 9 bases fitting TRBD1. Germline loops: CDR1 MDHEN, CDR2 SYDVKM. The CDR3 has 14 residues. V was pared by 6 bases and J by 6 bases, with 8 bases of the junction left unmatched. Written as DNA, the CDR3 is TGTGCCAGCAGAACCGGGACAGGGTTTCATGGCTACACCTTC. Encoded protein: CASRTGTGFHGYTF.

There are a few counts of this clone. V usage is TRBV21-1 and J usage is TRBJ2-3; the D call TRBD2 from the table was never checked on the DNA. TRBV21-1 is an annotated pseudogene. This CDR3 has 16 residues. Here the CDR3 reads CASTQPLAGRTDTQYF. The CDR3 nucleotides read TGTGCCAGCACCCAACCTCTAGCGGGAAGAACAGATACGCAGTATTTT.

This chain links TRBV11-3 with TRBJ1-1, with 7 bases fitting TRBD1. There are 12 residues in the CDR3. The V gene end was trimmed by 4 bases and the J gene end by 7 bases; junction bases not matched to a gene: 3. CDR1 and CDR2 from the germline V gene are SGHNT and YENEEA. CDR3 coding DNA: TGTGCCAGCAGCTCCTGGACAGGTGAAGCTTTCTTT. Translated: CASSSWTGEAFF.

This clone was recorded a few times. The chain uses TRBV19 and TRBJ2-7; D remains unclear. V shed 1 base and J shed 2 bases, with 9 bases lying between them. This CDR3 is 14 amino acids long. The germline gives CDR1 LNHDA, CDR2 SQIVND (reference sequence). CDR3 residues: CASSIGNRPYEQYF. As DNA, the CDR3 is TGTGCCAGTAGTATAGGGAACAGACCCTACGAGCAGTACTTC.

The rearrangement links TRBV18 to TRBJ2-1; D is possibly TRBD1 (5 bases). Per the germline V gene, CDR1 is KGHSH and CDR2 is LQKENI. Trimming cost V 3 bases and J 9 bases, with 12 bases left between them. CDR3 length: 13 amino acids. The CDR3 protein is CASSPGAGPEQFF. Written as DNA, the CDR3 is TGTGCCAGCTCACCGGGCGCAGGGCCTGAGCAGTTCTTC.

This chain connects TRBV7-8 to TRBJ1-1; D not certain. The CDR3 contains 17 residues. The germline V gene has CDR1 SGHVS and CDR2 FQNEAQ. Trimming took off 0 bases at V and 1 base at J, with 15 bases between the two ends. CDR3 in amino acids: CASSLAWSDGTNTEAFF. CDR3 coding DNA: TGTGCCAGCAGCTTAGCGTGGTCAGATGGCACGAACACTGAAGCTTTCTTT.

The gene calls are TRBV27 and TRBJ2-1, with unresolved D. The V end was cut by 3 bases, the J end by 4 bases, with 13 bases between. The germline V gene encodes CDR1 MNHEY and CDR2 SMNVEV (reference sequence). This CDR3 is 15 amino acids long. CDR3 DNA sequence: TGTGCCAGCAGTTTGCTCCCGAGGTCTTACAATGAGCAGTTCTTC. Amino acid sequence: CASSLLPRSYNEQFF.

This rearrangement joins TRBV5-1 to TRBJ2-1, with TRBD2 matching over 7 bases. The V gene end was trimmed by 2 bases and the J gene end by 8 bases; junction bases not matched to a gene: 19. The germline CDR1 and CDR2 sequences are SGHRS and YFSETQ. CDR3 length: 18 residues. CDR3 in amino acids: CASSLGKREGPSYYEQFF. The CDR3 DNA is TGCGCCAGCAGCTTAGGTAAGAGGGAGGGCCCGAGTTACTATGAGCAGTTCTTC.

In nucleotides, the CDR3 is TGTGCCAGCAGCTTAAGGGAGGCCACCTACAATGAGCAGTTCTTC. Translated, it gives CASSLREATYNEQFF. The chain joins TRBV11-3 to TRBJ2-1; possible D gene TRBD2, 6 bases. The CDR3 runs 15 residues. Trimming removed 2 bases at V and 2 bases at J, with 10 bases between. Germline V CDR1 and CDR2: SGHNT, YENEEA.

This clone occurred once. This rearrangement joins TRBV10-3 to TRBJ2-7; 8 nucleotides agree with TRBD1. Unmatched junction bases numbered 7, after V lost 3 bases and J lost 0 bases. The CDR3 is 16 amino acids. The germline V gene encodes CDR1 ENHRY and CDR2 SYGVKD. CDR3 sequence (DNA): TGTGCCATCAGTGACCCGACAGGGGATAGCTCCTACGAGCAGTACTTC. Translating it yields CAISDPTGDSSYEQYF.

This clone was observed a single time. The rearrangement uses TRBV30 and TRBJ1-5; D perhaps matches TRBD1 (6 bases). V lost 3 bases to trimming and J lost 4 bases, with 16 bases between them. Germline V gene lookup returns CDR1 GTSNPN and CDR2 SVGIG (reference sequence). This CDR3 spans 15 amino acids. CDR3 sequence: CAWSSGQGFNQPQHF. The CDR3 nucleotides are TGTGCCTGGAGCTCAGGGCAGGGGTTTAATCAGCCCCAGCATTTT.

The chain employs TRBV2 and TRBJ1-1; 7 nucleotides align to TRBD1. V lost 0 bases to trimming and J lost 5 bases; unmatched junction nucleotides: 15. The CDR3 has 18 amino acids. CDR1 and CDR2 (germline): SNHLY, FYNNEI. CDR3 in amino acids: CASSEALEGASLETEAFF. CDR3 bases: TGTGCCAGCAGTGAAGCGCTGGAGGGGGCGTCCCTGGAGACTGAAGCTTTCTTT.

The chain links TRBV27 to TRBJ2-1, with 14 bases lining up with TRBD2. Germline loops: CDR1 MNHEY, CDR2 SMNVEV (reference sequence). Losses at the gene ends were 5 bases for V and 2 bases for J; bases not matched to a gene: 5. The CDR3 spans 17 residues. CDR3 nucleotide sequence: TGTGCCAGCAGTCGCGGGACTAGCGGGAGCCCCTACAATGAGCAGTTCTTC. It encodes CASSRGTSGSPYNEQFF.

The CDR3: CASSQGTTANTEAFF. In DNA, the CDR3 is TGCGCCAGCAGCCAGGGGACAACAGCTAACACTGAAGCTTTCTTT. The chain joins TRBV4-3 to TRBJ1-1, with D maybe TRBD1 (6 bases). The germline V and J ends were trimmed by 3 bases and 2 bases, with 13 bases remaining between them. The CDR3 totals 15 residues. Per germline, CDR1 LGHNA and CDR2 YSLEER.

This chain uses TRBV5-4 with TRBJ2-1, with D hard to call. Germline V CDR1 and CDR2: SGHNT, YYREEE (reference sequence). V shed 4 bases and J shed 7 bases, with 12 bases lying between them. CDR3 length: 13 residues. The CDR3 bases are TGTGCCAGCAGCCCCGAGACGAGGAATGAGCAGTTCTTC. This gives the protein CASSPETRNEQFF.

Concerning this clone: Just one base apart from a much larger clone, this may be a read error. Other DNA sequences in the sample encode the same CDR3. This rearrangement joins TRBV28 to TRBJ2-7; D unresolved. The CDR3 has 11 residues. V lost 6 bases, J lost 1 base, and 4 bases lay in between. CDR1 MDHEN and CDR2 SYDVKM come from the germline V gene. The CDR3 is CASSSSYEQYF. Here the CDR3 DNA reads TGTGCCAGCAGCTCGTCCTACGAGCAGTACTTC.

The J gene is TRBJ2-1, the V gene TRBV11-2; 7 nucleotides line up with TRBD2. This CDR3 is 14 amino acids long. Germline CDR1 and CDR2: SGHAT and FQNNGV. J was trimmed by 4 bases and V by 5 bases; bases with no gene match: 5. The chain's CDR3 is CASSPERGYNEQFF. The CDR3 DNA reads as TGTGCCAGCAGCCCCGAGCGGGGATACAATGAGCAGTTCTTC. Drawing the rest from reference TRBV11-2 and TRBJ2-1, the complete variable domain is EAGVAQSPRYKIIEKRQSVAFWCNPISGHATLYWYQQILGQGPKLLIQFQNNGVVDDSQLPKDRFSAERLKGVDSTLKIQPAKLEDSAVYLCASSPERGYNEQFFGPGTRLTVL.

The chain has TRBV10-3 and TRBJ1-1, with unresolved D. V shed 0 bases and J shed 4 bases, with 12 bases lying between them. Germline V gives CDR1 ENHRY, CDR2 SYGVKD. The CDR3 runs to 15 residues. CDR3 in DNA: TGTGCCATCAGTGAGTCGGAAGGAAAGTTCACTGAAGCTTTCTTT. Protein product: CAISESEGKFTEAFF.

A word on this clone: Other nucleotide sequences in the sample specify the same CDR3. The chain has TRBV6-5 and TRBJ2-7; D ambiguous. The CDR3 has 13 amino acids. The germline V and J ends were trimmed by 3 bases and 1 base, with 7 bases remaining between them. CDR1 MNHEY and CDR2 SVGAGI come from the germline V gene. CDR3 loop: CASSYLGSYEQYF. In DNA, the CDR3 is TGTGCCAGCAGTTATCTAGGATCCTACGAGCAGTACTTC.

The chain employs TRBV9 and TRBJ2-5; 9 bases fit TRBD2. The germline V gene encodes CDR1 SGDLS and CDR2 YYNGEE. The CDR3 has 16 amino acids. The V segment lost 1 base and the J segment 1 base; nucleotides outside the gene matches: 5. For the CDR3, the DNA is TGTGCCAGCAGCGTAAGAGCGGGAGGAACCCAAGAGACCCAGTACTTC. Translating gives CASSVRAGGTQETQYF. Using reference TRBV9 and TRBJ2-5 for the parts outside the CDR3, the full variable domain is DSGVTQTPKHLITATGQRVTLRCSPRSGDLSVYWYQQSLDQGLQFLIQYYNGEERAKGNILERFSAQQFPDLHSELNLSSLELGDSALYFCASSVRAGGTQETQYFGPGTRLLVL.

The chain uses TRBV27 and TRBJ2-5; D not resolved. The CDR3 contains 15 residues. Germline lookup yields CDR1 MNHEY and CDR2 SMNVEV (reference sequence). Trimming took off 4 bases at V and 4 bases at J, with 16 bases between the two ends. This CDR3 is CASSSAPSWGETQYF. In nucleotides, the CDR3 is TGTGCCAGCAGTTCCGCCCCCAGTTGGGGAGAGACCCAGTACTTC.

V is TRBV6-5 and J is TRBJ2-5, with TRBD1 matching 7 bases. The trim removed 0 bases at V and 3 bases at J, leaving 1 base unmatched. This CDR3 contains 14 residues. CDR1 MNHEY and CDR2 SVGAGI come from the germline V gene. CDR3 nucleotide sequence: TGTGCCAGCAGTTACTCCGGGACAGAAGAGACCCAGTACTTC. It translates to CASSYSGTEETQYF.

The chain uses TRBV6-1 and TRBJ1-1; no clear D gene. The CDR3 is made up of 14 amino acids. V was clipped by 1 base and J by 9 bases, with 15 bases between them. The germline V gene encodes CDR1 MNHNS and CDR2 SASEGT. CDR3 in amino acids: CASSEEGDTSKAFF. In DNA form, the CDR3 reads TGTGCCAGCAGTGAAGAGGGAGACACTAGTAAAGCTTTCTTT.

For the CDR3, the DNA is TGCGCCAGCAGCTTGTTTGGGATAGGGGGGGGCCGAGACACCGGGGAGCTGTTTTTT. Amino acids: CASSLFGIGGGRDTGELFF. The V and J genes are TRBV5-1 and TRBJ2-2; TRBD2 is a possible D gene (7 bases). The CDR3 covers 19 residues. The germline gives CDR1 SGHRS, CDR2 YFSETQ. V lost 1 base, J lost 3 bases, and 22 bases lay in between.

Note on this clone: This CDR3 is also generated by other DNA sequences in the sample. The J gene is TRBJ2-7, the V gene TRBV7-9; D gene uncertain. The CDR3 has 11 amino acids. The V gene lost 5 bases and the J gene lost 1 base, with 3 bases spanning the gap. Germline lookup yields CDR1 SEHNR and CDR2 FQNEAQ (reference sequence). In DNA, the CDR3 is TGTGCCAGCAGCCGTTCCTACGAGCAGTACTTC. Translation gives CASSRSYEQYF.

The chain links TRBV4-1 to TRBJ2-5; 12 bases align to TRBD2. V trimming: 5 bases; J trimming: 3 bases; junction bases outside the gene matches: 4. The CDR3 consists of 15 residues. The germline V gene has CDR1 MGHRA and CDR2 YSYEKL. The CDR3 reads CASSDRTSGKETQYF. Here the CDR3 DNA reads TGCGCCAGCAGCGACCGGACTAGCGGGAAAGAGACCCAGTACTTC.

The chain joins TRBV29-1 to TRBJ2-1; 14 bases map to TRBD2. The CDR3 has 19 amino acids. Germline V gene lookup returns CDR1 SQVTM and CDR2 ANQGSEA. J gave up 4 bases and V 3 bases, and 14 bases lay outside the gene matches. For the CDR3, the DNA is TGCAGCGTTGATGGAGTGACTAGCGGGAGGGAACTGATTTACAATGAGCAGTTCTTC. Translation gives CSVDGVTSGRELIYNEQFF.

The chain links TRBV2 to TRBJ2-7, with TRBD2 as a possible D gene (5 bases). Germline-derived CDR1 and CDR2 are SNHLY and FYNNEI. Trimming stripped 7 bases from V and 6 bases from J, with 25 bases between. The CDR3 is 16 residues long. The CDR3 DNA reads TGTGCCAGCACTGAGGGTCGTGCCCACCCTACACCCGAGCAGTACTTC. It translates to CASTEGRAHPTPEQYF.